These 24 T cell receptor beta chains were all obtained from the same sample, sequenced in a study of blood T cell repertoires in COVID-19. TCRdb's table, derived via immunoSEQ multiplex PCR, lists solely in-frame clones and lacks some. The sample consists of around 80,000 clones, roughly 77% of them appearing once. The sequencing input was peripheral blood. The receptors were gathered from a man aged 50 or older with active or convalescent COVID-19.

This chain joins TRBV6-1 and TRBJ1-2, with D perhaps TRBD1 (6 bases). The CDR3 totals 16 residues. Deletions cut 3 bases from V and 5 bases from J, with 19 bases between. Germline loops: CDR1 MNHNS, CDR2 SASEGT. The CDR3 DNA reads TGTGCCAGCAGTGACCCGGACAGCCCTCCCCCTTATGGCTACACCTTC. This translates into CASSDPDSPPPYGYTF.

The genes are TRBV4-3 and TRBJ2-3; 9 bases agree with TRBD1. The CDR3 is made up of 15 amino acids. V shed 1 base, J shed 4 bases, and the junction held 3 bases outside the gene matches. Germline CDR1 and CDR2: LGHNA and YSLEER. The CDR3 nucleotides are TGCGCCAGCAGCCAAGTGGGGACAGGGCCAGATACGCAGTATTTT. Its translation is CASSQVGTGPDTQYF.

The J gene is TRBJ1-4, the V gene TRBV19, with a weak D call TRBD1 (5 bases). V was clipped by 5 bases and J by 7 bases, with 17 bases between them. This CDR3 contains 15 residues. Germline CDR1 and CDR2: LNHDA and SQIVND (reference sequence). CDR3: CASSARGREGEKLFF. The CDR3 DNA sequence: TGTGCCAGTAGTGCCCGTGGCAGGGAGGGTGAAAAACTGTTTTTT.

The chain recombines TRBV10-1 with TRBJ1-2; perhaps TRBD1 as D (5 bases). V was clipped by 3 bases and J by 1 base, with 12 bases between them. The CDR3 is 15 amino acids. Per germline, CDR1 WNHNN and CDR2 SYGVQD (reference sequence). The CDR3 reads CASSEGLGHNYGYTF. The CDR3 DNA sequence: TGCGCCAGCAGTGAAGGTCTGGGGCATAACTATGGCTACACCTTC.

V is TRBV6-5 and J is TRBJ1-1; the match to TRBD1 covers 8 bases. The V gene end was trimmed by 7 bases and the J gene end by 7 bases; junction bases not matched to a gene: 14. This CDR3 comprises 15 residues. The germline gives CDR1 MNHEY, CDR2 SVGAGI. The CDR3 protein is CASTPLRSQGVEAFF. CDR3 bases: TGTGCCAGCACCCCCCTGAGGTCACAGGGGGTTGAAGCTTTCTTT.

This chain connects TRBV6-5 to TRBJ1-2; 9 nucleotides agree with TRBD1. CDR1 MNHEY and CDR2 SVGAGI come from the germline V gene. Trimming cost V 6 bases and J 5 bases; bases outside gene matches: 7. The CDR3 is made up of 14 amino acids. In nucleotides, the CDR3 is TGTGCCAGCAGCTACAGGGGGCGCGCTTATGGCTACACCTTC. Encoded protein: CASSYRGRAYGYTF.

This chain uses TRBV9 with TRBJ1-1; TRBD1 is a possible D gene (6 bases). The germline gives CDR1 SGDLS, CDR2 YYNGEE. The V and J ends lost 4 bases and 5 bases respectively, with 12 bases between them. CDR3 length equals 13 residues. This CDR3 is CASSKQGWTEAFF. CDR3 DNA: TGTGCCAGCAGCAAACAGGGATGGACTGAAGCTTTCTTT.

CDR3 amino acids: CSASFPGTSHQETQYF. CDR3 sequence (DNA): TGCAGTGCTAGTTTTCCCGGGACTAGCCACCAAGAGACCCAGTACTTC. V usage is TRBV20-1 and J usage is TRBJ2-5, with 9 positions matching TRBD2. The CDR3 runs 16 residues. The V and J ends lost 3 bases and 0 bases, in that order; junction bases with no gene match: 8. From germline, CDR1 is DFQATT and CDR2 SNEGSKA (reference sequence).

This clone was seen a single time. The V and J genes are TRBV21-1 and TRBJ1-5. TRBV21-1 counts as a pseudogene. The CDR3 has 15 residues. The CDR3 here is CASSHLDARFGPQHF. The CDR3 bases are TGTGCCAGCAGCCACCTTGACGCGAGGTTCGGTCCCCAGCATTTT.

This clone is a singleton in its sample. The CDR3 DNA sequence: TGTGCCAGCAGCTTTAGACAGGGGATTTCCTACGAGCAGTACTTC. As protein: CASSFRQGISYEQYF. This sequence joins TRBV7-2 and TRBJ2-7; 8 bases are a match to TRBD1. The germline V gene has CDR1 SGHTA and CDR2 FQGNSA. The CDR3 is 15 residues long. The J segment lost 1 base and the V segment lost 3 bases, leaving 5 bases of the junction unmatched.

The V gene is TRBV4-3, the J gene TRBJ2-1; D is uncertain. Between the trimmed V and J ends, which lost 5 bases and 6 bases, there was a span of 14 bases. The germline V gene has CDR1 LGHNA and CDR2 YSLEER. The CDR3 has 14 amino acids. The CDR3 DNA reads as TGCGCCAGCAGCTTTCGTCGGGTAGCCAATGAGCAGTTCTTC. This encodes CASSFRRVANEQFF.

The chain joins TRBV3-1 (or the pseudogene TRBV3-2) to TRBJ1-4; D remains unclear. The V end was cut by 3 bases, the J end by 0 bases, with 17 bases between. Germline V lookup: CDR1 LGHDT, CDR2 YNNKEL (reference sequence). The CDR3 has 18 residues. The CDR3 loop is CASSQTRGSGATNEKLFF. Written as DNA, the CDR3 is TGTGCCAGCAGCCAGACTAGAGGGTCTGGAGCAACTAATGAAAAACTGTTTTTT.

The V and J genes are TRBV4-3 and TRBJ1-1, with 7 bases aligning to TRBD1. This CDR3 is 13 amino acids long. The V and J ends lost 3 bases and 8 bases, in that order; junction bases with no gene match: 6. Germline CDR1 reads LGHNA; CDR2 reads YSLEER. The CDR3 here is CASSQDRDREAFF. The CDR3 DNA follows: TGCGCCAGCAGCCAGGACCGGGACAGAGAAGCTTTCTTT.

The V call is TRBV19, the J call TRBJ2-3; maybe TRBD2 (6 bases). CDR1 is LNHDA and CDR2 is SQIVND in the germline V gene (reference sequence). V lost 3 bases to trimming and J lost 1 base, with 8 bases between them. The CDR3 spans 14 residues. The CDR3 protein is CASSIASGTDTQYF. Written as DNA, the CDR3 is TGTGCCAGTAGTATCGCTAGCGGCACAGATACGCAGTATTTT.

The V and J genes are TRBV6-2 or TRBV6-3 and TRBJ2-7; D is possibly TRBD2 (5 bases). Germline V lookup: CDR1 MNHEY, CDR2 SVGEGT. Trimming stripped 4 bases from V and 0 bases from J, with 10 bases between. This CDR3 spans 14 amino acids. CDR3 in amino acids: CASSLGGNSYEQYF. CDR3 nucleotides: TGTGCCAGCAGTTTAGGAGGTAACTCCTACGAGCAGTACTTC.

This chain links TRBV6-5 with TRBJ1-2; 8 bases agree with TRBD1. Losses at the gene ends were 8 bases for V and 4 bases for J; bases not matched to a gene: 9. The CDR3 has 14 residues. The germline V gene has CDR1 MNHEY and CDR2 SVGAGI. The CDR3 is CASGSQGAAYGYTF. CDR3 nucleotide sequence: TGTGCCAGCGGGTCCCAGGGGGCTGCCTATGGCTACACCTTC.

There are a few counts of this clone. The chain uses TRBV9 and TRBJ1-1, with a possible D match to TRBD1 (5 bases). The germline gives CDR1 SGDLS, CDR2 YYNGEE. Deletions cut 0 bases from V and 4 bases from J, with 16 bases between. The CDR3 loop spans 16 amino acids. Here the CDR3 reads CASSVGPLTVRTEAFF. The CDR3 DNA is TGTGCCAGCAGCGTAGGTCCCCTGACAGTACGCACTGAAGCTTTCTTT.

The chain joins TRBV6-1 to TRBJ1-5, with D hard to call. Germline CDR1 MNHNS, CDR2 SASEGT. Trimming removed 0 bases at V and 3 bases at J, with 9 bases between. The CDR3 extends over 15 amino acids. For the CDR3, the DNA is TGTGCCAGCAGTGAAGCCAGCGGGAACAATCAGCCCCAGCATTTT. Translation: CASSEASGNNQPQHF.

This clone was observed a handful of times. Other DNA sequences in the same sample also yield this CDR3. V is TRBV6-5 and J is TRBJ1-2; TRBD1 aligns across 7 bases. The CDR3 has 13 residues. The junction had 5 bases not matched to a gene; V was cut back by 2 bases and J by 8 bases. Germline CDR1 and CDR2: MNHEY and SVGAGI. In DNA, the CDR3 is TGTGCCAGCAGTTACCAGGGGGTGCAAGGCTACACCTTC. Its translation: CASSYQGVQGYTF.

This chain connects TRBV7-9 to TRBJ2-2; 8 bases map to TRBD1. Trimming cost V 10 bases and J 4 bases; bases outside gene matches: 8. This CDR3 is built from 14 residues. The germline V gene encodes CDR1 SEHNR and CDR2 FQNEAQ (reference sequence). The CDR3 loop is CATLGQGRTGELFF. CDR3 nucleotides: TGTGCCACCCTAGGACAGGGCCGCACCGGGGAGCTGTTTTTT.

CDR3 sequence reads: CAIRGTGDGELFF. In nucleotides, the CDR3 is TGTGCCATCAGGGGGACAGGGGACGGGGAGCTGTTTTTT. The chain links TRBV10-3 to TRBJ2-2; 10 bases are shared with TRBD1. The length of the CDR3 is 13 residues. Germline loops: CDR1 ENHRY, CDR2 SYGVKD. Trimming removed 6 bases from V and 7 bases from J; junction bases left unmatched: 2.

The CDR3 coding sequence is TGTGCCAGCAGTTTGGACACTGGGGCCAACGTCCTGACTTTC. Its translation: CASSLDTGANVLTF. The chain combines TRBV6-2 or TRBV6-3 with TRBJ2-6, with a possible D match to TRBD1 (5 bases). The length of the CDR3 is 14 residues. Trimming left V 4 bases short and J 2 bases short, with 6 bases between. In germline, CDR1 is MNHEY, CDR2 SVGEGT.

The gene calls are TRBV21-1 and TRBJ1-4. TRBV21-1 is a pseudogene locus. CDR3 length equals 14 residues. CDR3 amino acids: CASSKVGENEKLFF. The CDR3 bases are TGTGCCAGCAGCAAAGTGGGAGAAAATGAAAAACTGTTTTTT.

This clone was seen a handful of times. This chain connects TRBV18 to TRBJ2-1, with D maybe TRBD2 (5 bases). Germline-derived CDR1 and CDR2 are KGHSH and LQKENI. V lost 4 bases and J 8 bases, leaving 18 bases between the germline ends. This CDR3 contains 15 residues. This CDR3 is CASSLRTAPGDEQFF. For the CDR3, the DNA is TGTGCCAGCTCACTACGGACTGCTCCCGGGGATGAGCAGTTCTTC. The full variable domain, with the rest looked up from reference TRBV18 and TRBJ2-1, is NAGVMQNPRHLVRRRGQEARLRCSPMKGHSHVYWYRQLPEEGLKFMVYLQKENIIDESGMPKERFSAEFPKEGPSILRIQQVVRGDSAAYFCASSLRTAPGDEQFFGPGTRLTVL.